This TCR beta chain was sequenced for a study of shared clonotypes between healthy human individuals. Study-wide findings and caveats: The study drew on few donors, limiting represented genetic and exposure-history diversity.

Notes on this clone: No antigen is known for it.

Germline V gene sequence: CDR1 SGDLS, CDR2 YYNGEE. Trimming took off 1 base at V and 4 bases at J, with 15 bases between the two ends. The CDR3 runs 15 residues. Several immunoSEQ plates received, in even portions, the genomic DNA of each subset. As processed by the authors: Because ImmunoSEQ provided only junction sequences with no quality scores, the filtering differed. Data came from immunoSEQ multiplex PCR; TCRdb stores just in-frame clones and leaves some out. Clone size and V and J calls were adopted from that table, with D and trimming inferred from the DNA. The profile shows about 490,000 clones, roughly four fifths of them singletons.

The chain couples TRBV9 to TRBJ2-7; D is possibly TRBD1 (6 bases). The source material was PBMCs. This clonotype originated in a woman between 40 and 50 years old in good health. Some clones in this sample may be carry-over from other donors' samples. CDR3 sequence (DNA): TGTGCCAGCAGCGTATGGGGGACACAGGTATACGAGCAGTACTTC. Translation gives CASSVWGTQVYEQYF.